This paragraph covers one T cell receptor beta chain sequence. What it binds is unknown. CD45RA-negative memory and CD45RA+ naive subsets were split from the CD4+ cells. V lost 2 bases, J lost 0 bases, and 8 bases lay in between. Germline V gene lookup returns CDR1 SNHLY and CDR2 FYNNEI. The CDR3 covers 15 residues. This sample was taken from a study of shared clonotypes between healthy human individuals. Study at large: CD4 naive and memory got three plates each, CD8 naive two, CD8 memory one.

Study observations and caveats: A reduction in generation probabilities was seen for non-shared clonotypes relative to those shared by all four donors. Sampling covered nothing but blood. Tissue TCR repertoires likely differ from those found in blood.

Here immunoSEQ multiplex PCR was the method, and the copy in TCRdb shows in-frame clones only, minus some. Counted here are 2.3 million or so clones, more than 85% occurring once; the ten biggest clones make up under 0.45%. Material for sequencing was naive CD4+ T cells from PBMCs. Subset specified: CD45RA+ positively selected. This sequence was found in a man aged 18 to 35 in good health. Some clones in this sample may be carry-over from other donors' samples. The rearrangement uses TRBV2 and TRBJ1-3; D ambiguous. The CDR3 region is CASSETDGSGNTIYF. In DNA, the CDR3 is TGTGCCAGCAGTGAAACGGACGGCTCTGGAAACACCATATATTTT.